This TCR beta chain was documented in a study of cytomegalovirus exposure and HLA in healthy donors. Whole-study findings and limits: Presence/absence analyses treated sequencing depth as roughly uniform across donors. Common viral pathogens (according to a later analysis) appeared linked to several of the most significant clusters.

The PCR contained 60 Vbeta and 13 Jbeta primers. TCRdb keeps only in-frame clones here, not all; method: immunoSEQ multiplex PCR. The data show hundreds of thousands of clones, with 70% to 80% seen just once and approximately 2.6% held by the top ten. For this clone: Its antigen remains unknown.

The sample consisted of PBMCs. The sequence was collected from a woman in her sixties or seventies in good health and CMV-seropositive.

CDR3 bases: TGCGCCAGCTCGGGACAGGGGTCCCCCGGTGGCTACACCTTC. Its translation: CASSGQGSPGGYTF. The chain uses TRBV5-1 and TRBJ1-2, with 10 nucleotides matching TRBD1. Germline V gene data show CDR1 as SGHRS and CDR2 as YFSETQ. The junction had 10 bases not matched to a gene; V was cut back by 7 bases and J by 7 bases. CDR3 length: 14 residues.